The subject of this entry is one TCR beta chain. The record originates from a study of blood T cell repertoires in COVID-19. Source study methods: Using reference gene primer amplification, nucleated cell counts were estimated. Profiling relied on immunoSEQ multiplex PCR, and the TCRdb table lists in-frame clones only, not all of them. V and J calls and clone size are given by that table; D and trimming were obtained from the DNA. The data show 300,000 to 400,000 clones, over 75% seen once. Sequences were obtained from peripheral blood. This sequence originates from a woman in her fifties or sixties with active or convalescent COVID-19.

Here the CDR3 reads CASSNAALTAGSYNEQFF. CDR3 in DNA: TGTGCCAGCAGCAACGCGGCCCTTACGGCGGGCTCCTACAATGAGCAGTTCTTC. The chain recombines TRBV6-2 or TRBV6-3 with TRBJ2-1, with D tentatively TRBD2 (5 bases). The CDR3 is 18 residues long. The ends were cut back, 6 bases at V and 0 bases at J, with 21 bases in the middle. Germline CDR1 MNHEY, CDR2 SVGEGT.